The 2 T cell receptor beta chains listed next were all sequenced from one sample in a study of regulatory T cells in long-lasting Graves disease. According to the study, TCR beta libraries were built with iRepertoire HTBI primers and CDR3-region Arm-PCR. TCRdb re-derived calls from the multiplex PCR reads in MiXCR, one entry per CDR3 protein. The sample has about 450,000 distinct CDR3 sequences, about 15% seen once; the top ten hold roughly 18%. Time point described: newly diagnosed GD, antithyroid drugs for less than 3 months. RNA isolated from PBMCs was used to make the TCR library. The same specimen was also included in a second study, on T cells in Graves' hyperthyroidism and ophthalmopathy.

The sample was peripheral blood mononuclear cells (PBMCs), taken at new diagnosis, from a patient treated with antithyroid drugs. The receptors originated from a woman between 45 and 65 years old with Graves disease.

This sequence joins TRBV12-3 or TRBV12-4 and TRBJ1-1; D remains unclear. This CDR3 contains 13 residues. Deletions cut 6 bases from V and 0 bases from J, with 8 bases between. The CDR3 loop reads CASRKPMNTEAFF. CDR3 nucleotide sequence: TGTGCCAGCAGAAAACCGATGAACACTGAAGCTTTCTTT.

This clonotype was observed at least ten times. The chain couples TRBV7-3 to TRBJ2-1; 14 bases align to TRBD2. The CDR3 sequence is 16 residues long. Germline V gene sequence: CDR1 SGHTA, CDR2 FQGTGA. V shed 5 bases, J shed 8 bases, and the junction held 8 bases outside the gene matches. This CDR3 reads CASSARLAGGPDEQFF. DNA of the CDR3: TGTGCCAGCAGCGCAAGACTAGCGGGAGGGCCGGATGAGCAGTTCTTC.